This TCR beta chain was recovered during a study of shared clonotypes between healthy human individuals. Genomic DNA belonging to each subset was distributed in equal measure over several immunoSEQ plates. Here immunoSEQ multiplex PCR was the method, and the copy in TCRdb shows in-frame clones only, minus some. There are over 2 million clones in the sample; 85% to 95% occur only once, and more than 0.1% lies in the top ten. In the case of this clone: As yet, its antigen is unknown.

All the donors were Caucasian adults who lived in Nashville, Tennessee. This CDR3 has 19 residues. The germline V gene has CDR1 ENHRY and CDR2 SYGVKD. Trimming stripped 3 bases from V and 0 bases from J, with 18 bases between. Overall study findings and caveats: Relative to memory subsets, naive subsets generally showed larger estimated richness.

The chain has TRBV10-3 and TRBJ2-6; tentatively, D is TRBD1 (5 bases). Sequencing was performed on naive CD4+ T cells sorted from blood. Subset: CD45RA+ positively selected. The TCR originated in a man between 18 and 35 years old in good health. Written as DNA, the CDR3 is TGTGCCATCAGTGAATCATGGAGAACAGGATCCTCTGGGGCCAACGTCCTGACTTTC. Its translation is CAISESWRTGSSGANVLTF.